A single sample is the source of the 5 T cell receptor beta chains below, sequenced in a study of cytomegalovirus exposure and HLA in healthy donors. 13 Jbeta primers and 60 Vbeta primers were used for the PCR. Sequencing used immunoSEQ multiplex PCR; TCRdb keeps in-frame clones, though not all of them. This sample's table has around 140,000 clones. The material sequenced was PBMCs. These receptors came from a male donor in good health and CMV-seronegative.

The DNA for the CDR3 is TGTGCCAGCTTAACGGACAGATCGGGTACTGAAGCTTTCTTT. Translation gives CASLTDRSGTEAFF. V is TRBV7-9 and J is TRBJ1-1; maybe TRBD1 (6 bases). Germline V CDR1 and CDR2: SEHNR, FQNEAQ (reference sequence). The germline V and J ends were trimmed by 8 bases and 5 bases, with 18 bases remaining between them. The CDR3 covers 14 residues.

The CDR3 bases are TGTGCCAGCAGCTCAGAAGGGGGCCCCCTCCACTTT. It specifies CASSSEGGPLHF. This chain connects TRBV13 to TRBJ1-6; 7 positions match TRBD1. CDR1 PRHDT and CDR2 FYEKMQ come from the germline V gene (reference sequence). The CDR3 totals 12 residues. With V trimmed by 4 bases and J by 13 bases, 4 bases remained unmatched.

The chain has TRBV5-1 and TRBJ2-5; the match to TRBD2 covers 15 bases. The V segment lost 3 bases and the J segment 2 bases; nucleotides outside the gene matches: 5. CDR3 size: 17 residues. Germline V gene lookup returns CDR1 SGHRS and CDR2 YFSETQ. The CDR3: CASSSGLAGGFQETQYF. The CDR3 DNA is TGCGCCAGCAGCTCGGGACTAGCGGGAGGATTTCAAGAGACCCAGTACTTC.

This rearrangement joins TRBV9 to TRBJ2-5; no reliable D call. Germline loops: CDR1 SGDLS, CDR2 YYNGEE. The CDR3 totals 14 residues. Trimming stripped 4 bases from V and 1 base from J, with 11 bases between. CDR3 amino acids: CASSPHGSQETQYF. The CDR3 nucleotides read TGTGCCAGCAGCCCCCACGGGTCCCAAGAGACCCAGTACTTC. The variable domain in full, with the rest retrieved from reference TRBV9 and TRBJ2-5, is DSGVTQTPKHLITATGQRVTLRCSPRSGDLSVYWYQQSLDQGLQFLIQYYNGEERAKGNILERFSAQQFPDLHSELNLSSLELGDSALYFCASSPHGSQETQYFGPGTRLLVL.

The chain recombines TRBV6-5 with TRBJ2-7, with D unresolved. Germline assignment: CDR1 MNHEY and CDR2 SVGAGI. This CDR3 comprises 14 residues. The V and J ends lost 4 bases and 6 bases respectively, with 16 bases between them. The CDR3 bases are TGTGCCAGCAGTTCCCCTCTCTCTCTTTCCGAGCAGTACTTC. Its translation is CASSSPLSLSEQYF.